Included here is one T cell receptor beta chain sequence, with context. Its matching antigen is unknown. Here immunoSEQ multiplex PCR was the method, and the copy in TCRdb shows in-frame clones only, minus some. The sample includes 3,700 or so clones, nearly 90% of them seen just once. The data originate from a study of brain metastases from non-small cell lung cancer. Study results and limitations: In around 66% of brain metastases, T-cell clones were expanded compared with matched primary tumors.

Germline CDR1 and CDR2: SGHVS and FQNEAQ. There are 14 residues in the CDR3. The V end was cut by 5 bases, the J end by 0 bases, with 10 bases between. This sequence originates from a donor at least 40 years old with non-small cell lung cancer. Sequences were obtained from primary lung tumor tissue. The chain is built from TRBV7-8 and TRBJ1-1; perhaps TRBD1 as D (6 bases). The DNA of the CDR3 is TGTGCCAGCAGCCCAAGGACAGTGAACACTGAAGCTTTCTTT. Residues: CASSPRTVNTEAFF.